A single sample is the source of the 9 T cell receptor beta chains below, sequenced in a study of molecular identifiers for immune sequencing clone quantification. Via MiXCR, TCRdb re-called the PCR reads, giving one row per CDR3 protein. The table lists about 100,000 distinct CDR3 sequences, under 40% of them singletons, with around 4% in the top ten. The sample was naive CD8+ T cells from blood, with Jurkat cell RNA spiked in. Documented subset: FACS-sorted CD8+CD4-CCR7+CD45RA+ naive T cells. These receptors came from a human donor in good health. Some libraries in this study had Jurkat cell RNA spiked in.

This clonotype occurred many times. This chain connects TRBV12-3 or TRBV12-4 to TRBJ1-5; D remains ambiguous. V was pared by 8 bases and J by 7 bases, with 12 bases between. The CDR3 runs 12 residues. DNA of the CDR3: TGTGCCAGCGCCGATTTGAGGCAGCCCCAGCATTTT. The encoded protein is CASADLRQPQHF.

This chain connects TRBV7-9 to TRBJ2-3, with D unresolved. V shed 4 bases and J shed 2 bases, with 19 bases lying between them. Germline V gene sequence: CDR1 SEHNR, CDR2 FQNEAQ (reference sequence). The CDR3 length is 17 residues. CDR3 DNA sequence: TGTGCCAGCAGCTCCCCGGCCACAGTCCCTCACACAGATACGCAGTATTTT. It encodes CASSSPATVPHTDTQYF.

To note about this clonotype: A read error is possible here, since a much larger clone lies one base away. The rearrangement joins TRBV4-1 to TRBJ2-7; 7 nucleotides match TRBD2. With V trimmed by 0 bases and J by 2 bases, 4 bases remained unmatched. CDR1 is MGHRA, CDR2 YSYEKL, per germline. This CDR3 comprises 15 residues. In nucleotides, the CDR3 is TGCGCCAGCAGCCAAGAACCTGGGGGGGCCTACGAGCAGTACTTC. Translating gives CASSQEPGGAYEQYF.

As for this clonotype: Sequence at one end of the junction differs from germline and may be a read error. V gene TRBV4-3 combines with J gene TRBJ2-1, with 8 bases that match TRBD1. The CDR3 runs to 15 residues. Germline lookup yields CDR1 LGHNA and CDR2 YSLEER. The CDR3 region has the DNA TGCGCCAGCAGCCAAGCCAGGGGGCAGTGGAATGGGCAGTTCTTC. Its translation is CASSQARGQWNGQFF.

This clonotype was found many times. This chain connects TRBV28 to TRBJ2-2; the match to TRBD2 covers 9 bases. The ends lost 7 bases at V and 1 base at J; junction bases unmatched: 7. The CDR3 is 16 residues long. Looked up from germline, CDR1 is MDHEN and CDR2 is SYDVKM. The CDR3 DNA follows: TGTGCCAGCACTACGGGACTAGCACTGAACACCGGGGAGCTGTTTTTT. Translation gives CASTTGLALNTGELFF.

To note about this clonotype: The junction departs from germline at one end; a sequencing error may be responsible. The chain recombines TRBV4-1 with TRBJ2-7, with D uncertain. CDR3 length equals 15 residues. Germline V gene sequence: CDR1 MGHRA, CDR2 YSYEKL. The CDR3 loop is CASSQEPTFSYEHYF. The CDR3 DNA is TGCGCCAGCAGCCAAGAGCCCACTTTTTCCTACGAGCATTACTTC.

As regards this clonotype: The junction departs from the called germline gene at one end, perhaps through a read error. The V call is TRBV27, the J call TRBJ2-5; 7 bases fit TRBD1. CDR3 size: 13 residues. Germline V gives CDR1 MNHEY, CDR2 SMNVEV (reference sequence). The CDR3 DNA sequence: TGTGCCAGCAGTCCCGACAGGGCAGAGCCCCAGTACTTC. Protein: CASSPDRAEPQYF.

Ten or more counts support this clonotype. The J gene is TRBJ2-7, the V gene TRBV12-3 or TRBV12-4; no reliable D call. The CDR3 is 13 amino acids. With 5 bases removed from V and 5 bases from J, the gap between germline ends came to 13 bases. For the CDR3, the DNA is TGTGCCAGCAGTCCCTATTCCGGCCACGAGCAGTACTTC. As protein: CASSPYSGHEQYF.

Notes on this clonotype: An end of the junction does not agree with germline; a read error may underlie this. DNA for the CDR3: TGCGGTGCCGGGACAGGGGGCTACGAGCAGTACTTC. Its protein is CGAGTGGYEQYF. V is TRBV20-1 and J is TRBJ2-7, with 11 bases identical to TRBD1. CDR1 is DFQATT and CDR2 is SNEGSKA in the germline V gene (reference sequence). The length of the CDR3 is 12 residues.